Presented here are 21 T cell receptor beta chains from one specimen sequenced in a study of OX40 agonist ivuxolimab in advanced cancers. Libraries came from the immunoSEQ multiplex PCR assay. In its TCRdb copy, this immuneACCESS table keeps in-frame sequences only and misses some clones. Where compared with another copy, unresolved V genes explain less than half of these, and the others have no known cause. Across this sample there are about 80,000 clones, with 70% to 90% seen only once. The ten largest clones add up to 10% to 15% of the sample. The specimen comprised CD4+ or CD8+ T cells sorted from blood, sampled in a trial of the OX40 agonist ivuxolimab. The receptors were sampled from an adult with an advanced solid tumor such as melanoma, head and neck, liver or kidney cancer.

The V gene is TRBV28, the J gene TRBJ1-6; D ambiguous. The CDR3 totals 15 residues. The germline V gene encodes CDR1 MDHEN and CDR2 SYDVKM. V lost 7 bases and J 0 bases, leaving 10 bases between the germline ends. CDR3 sequence reads: CASNLVNSYNSPLHF. CDR3 bases: TGTGCCAGCAACCTTGTTAACTCCTATAATTCACCCCTCCACTTT.

The rearrangement links TRBV10-3 to TRBJ1-2, with TRBD1 matching over 9 bases. CDR3 length equals 16 residues. CDR1 and CDR2 from the germline V gene are ENHRY and SYGVKD. J was trimmed by 8 bases and V by 1 base; bases with no gene match: 11. CDR3: CAISEWDRAPSEGYTF. The CDR3 DNA is TGTGCCATCAGTGAGTGGGACAGGGCCCCATCCGAGGGCTACACCTTC.

V usage is TRBV29-1 and J usage is TRBJ2-1, with no clear D. Between the trimmed V and J ends, which lost 8 bases and 0 bases, there was a span of 14 bases. The germline gives CDR1 SQVTM, CDR2 ANQGSEA. The CDR3 has 14 residues. The CDR3 nucleotides are TGCAGCTTGGGCAGAAACCCCTCCTACAATGAGCAGTTCTTC. Protein product: CSLGRNPSYNEQFF.

This clone was observed a single time. The gene calls are TRBV19 and TRBJ1-1, with 8 bases matching TRBD1. The germline V gene encodes CDR1 LNHDA and CDR2 SQIVND (reference sequence). V shed 4 bases and J 11 bases; nucleotides not matched to a gene: 6. This CDR3 has 12 residues. The DNA of the CDR3 is TGTGCCAGTAGTACGGGGGACAGGCTGGCTTTCTTT. Translating gives CASSTGDRLAFF.

The chain links TRBV9 to TRBJ2-3; D remains ambiguous. The V end lost 3 bases, the J end lost 6 bases, and 8 bases lay between the germline ends. The CDR3 spans 12 residues. CDR1 is SGDLS and CDR2 is YYNGEE in the germline V gene. The chain's CDR3 is CASSALEDTQYF. In DNA form, the CDR3 reads TGTGCCAGCAGCGCTTTAGAGGATACGCAGTATTTT.

This rearrangement joins TRBV11-1 to TRBJ1-2; 8 nucleotides line up with TRBD1. This CDR3 is 13 amino acids long. The germline V gene encodes CDR1 SGHAT and CDR2 FQDESV (reference sequence). Trimming removed 4 bases from V and 6 bases from J; junction bases left unmatched: 4. This CDR3 is CASSYQGADGYTF. CDR3 coding DNA: TGTGCCAGCAGCTATCAGGGGGCGGATGGCTACACCTTC.

V is TRBV5-6 and J is TRBJ2-4, with 8 bases fitting TRBD1. Trimming removed 3 bases from V and 8 bases from J; junction bases left unmatched: 7. From germline, CDR1 is SGHDT and CDR2 YYEEEE. The CDR3 has 14 residues. The DNA of the CDR3 is TGTGCCAGCAGCTCATCTGACAGGGGTCACATTCAGTACTTC. Translation: CASSSSDRGHIQYF.

The chain joins TRBV27 to TRBJ2-5; TRBD2 agrees at 9 bases. Germline loops: CDR1 MNHEY, CDR2 SMNVEV (reference sequence). CDR3 size: 17 residues. V was clipped by 2 bases and J by 5 bases; unmatched bases: 12. The CDR3 coding sequence is TGTGCCAGCAGTTTAGCCCCGGGACTAGCCGGGGGGGAGACCCAGTACTTC. Amino acid sequence: CASSLAPGLAGGETQYF.

The CDR3 reads CSVEGGQRIQETQYF. Here the CDR3 DNA reads TGCAGCGTTGAGGGGGGTCAGAGAATTCAAGAGACCCAGTACTTC. The rearrangement links TRBV29-1 to TRBJ2-5; D perhaps matches TRBD2 (6 bases). The germline V gene has CDR1 SQVTM and CDR2 ANQGSEA. With 3 bases removed from V and 2 bases from J, the gap between germline ends came to 16 bases. CDR3 length equals 15 residues.

The genes are TRBV4-1 and TRBJ2-5, with D possibly being TRBD1 or TRBD2 (7 bases each). CDR3 length equals 17 residues. V was shortened by 2 bases and J by 5 bases, with 21 bases between the two germline ends. Germline CDR1 is MGHRA and CDR2 is YSYEKL. CDR3 in amino acids: CASSQSGGGQGHETQYF. In DNA form, the CDR3 reads TGCGCCAGCAGCCAATCAGGGGGGGGACAAGGGCATGAGACCCAGTACTTC.

The chain couples TRBV2 to TRBJ2-7, with 7 bases identical to TRBD1. CDR1 and CDR2 from the germline V gene are SNHLY and FYNNEI. The length of the CDR3 is 13 residues. CDR3 sequence: CTGQELFSYEQYF. CDR3 nucleotide sequence: TGTACTGGACAGGAGCTTTTTTCCTACGAGCAGTACTTC.

The DNA of the CDR3 is TGTGCCAGCAGCCCAGACAACTACGAGCAGTACTTC. Encoded protein: CASSPDNYEQYF. V usage is TRBV7-6 and J usage is TRBJ2-7; unclear D gene. Between the trimmed V and J ends, which lost 5 bases and 3 bases, there was a span of 8 bases. There are 12 residues in the CDR3. Germline V gene sequence: CDR1 SGHVS, CDR2 FNYEAQ.

CDR3 residues: CASSEGVWNQPQHF. In DNA form, the CDR3 reads TGTGCCAGCAGTGAAGGGGTTTGGAATCAGCCCCAGCATTTT. The chain is built from TRBV2 and TRBJ1-5; no definite D call. The CDR3 runs to 14 residues. Trimming cost V 1 base and J 4 bases, with 8 bases left between them. Germline CDR1 reads SNHLY; CDR2 reads FYNNEI.

This clone occurred a few times. The V call is TRBV5-6, the J call TRBJ1-2, with a weak D call TRBD1 (6 bases). V was trimmed by 2 bases and J by 4 bases, leaving 9 bases between them. CDR1 and CDR2 from the germline V gene are SGHDT and YYEEEE. This CDR3 spans 13 amino acids. The CDR3 region is CASSLGGSYGYTF. The CDR3 DNA follows: TGTGCCAGCAGCTTAGGGGGGTCCTATGGCTACACCTTC.

The J gene is TRBJ2-7, the V gene TRBV27; TRBD2 matches at 7 bases. Germline CDR1 reads MNHEY; CDR2 reads SMNVEV (reference sequence). The V gene end was trimmed by 5 bases and the J gene end by 0 bases; junction bases not matched to a gene: 4. The CDR3 length is 14 residues. The chain's CDR3 is CASSQRGSSYEQYF. CDR3 coding DNA: TGTGCCAGCAGTCAGCGGGGAAGCTCCTACGAGCAGTACTTC.

The chain joins TRBV27 to TRBJ2-3; D gene uncertain. Germline CDR1 MNHEY, CDR2 SMNVEV (reference sequence). CDR3 length equals 13 residues. V lost 5 bases and J 8 bases, leaving 14 bases between the germline ends. CDR3 region: CASSLNDGPTQYF. The CDR3 region has the DNA TGTGCCAGCAGTCTGAACGACGGCCCTACGCAGTATTTT.

The V call is TRBV5-1, the J call TRBJ2-6; D gene unclear. The length of the CDR3 is 16 residues. Germline CDR1 and CDR2: SGHRS and YFSETQ. The ends were cut back, 1 base at V and 1 base at J, with 9 bases in the middle. Here the CDR3 reads CASSLPRQSGANVLTF. The CDR3 DNA is TGCGCCAGCAGCTTGCCCAGACAATCTGGGGCCAACGTCCTGACTTTC.

This chain uses TRBV19 with TRBJ2-5; D tentatively fits TRBD1 or TRBD2 (5 bases each). The CDR3 runs to 12 residues. V lost 8 bases and J 4 bases, leaving 11 bases between the germline ends. Germline V gives CDR1 LNHDA, CDR2 SQIVND (reference sequence). CDR3 DNA sequence: TGTGCCAGTGGGGGATGGGGAGAGACCCAGTACTTC. This translates into CASGGWGETQYF.

The rearrangement uses TRBV6-6 and TRBJ1-5; D is ambiguous. The ends were cut back, 7 bases at V and 4 bases at J, with 8 bases in the middle. The germline V gene has CDR1 MNHNY and CDR2 SVGAGI (reference sequence). The length of the CDR3 is 12 residues. CDR3 DNA sequence: TGTGCCAGCACGGCGACAAATCAGCCCCAGCATTTT. As protein: CASTATNQPQHF.

The rearrangement uses TRBV27 and TRBJ2-7; D is unclear. The CDR3 runs to 13 residues. The V gene's germline CDR1 is MNHEY and CDR2 SMNVEV (reference sequence). Between the trimmed V and J ends, which lost 4 bases and 5 bases, there was a span of 12 bases. The CDR3 region is CASSSTENNEQYF. Here the CDR3 DNA reads TGTGCCAGCAGTTCCACAGAGAACAACGAGCAGTACTTC.

This clone was recorded only once. The chain couples TRBV7-2 to TRBJ2-7; 8 positions match TRBD2. Trimming removed 10 bases from V and 0 bases from J; junction bases left unmatched: 14. This CDR3 is 16 amino acids long. Germline V CDR1 and CDR2: SGHTA, FQGNSA. CDR3 in DNA: TGTGCCAAACTACCCCGCGCTAGCGGGTCCTCCTACGAGCAGTACTTC. Translated, it gives CAKLPRASGSSYEQYF.